Sequencing of this TCR beta chain was carried out in a study of T cell responses to AZD1222 COVID-19 vaccine. About this clone: Its antigen is not identified.

Data came from immunoSEQ multiplex PCR; TCRdb stores just in-frame clones and leaves some out. The sample has roughly 80,000 clones, approximately 90% seen once. Study-wide points: Donors were largely white British and mainly female; clonal diversity was possibly underestimated. Once two AZD1222 doses were given, Spike-specific TCR breadth and depth went up.

Germline V gene data show CDR1 as SGHTA and CDR2 as FQGNSA. Trimming cost V 3 bases and J 10 bases, with 7 bases left between them. The CDR3 is 11 residues long. The TCR originated in an adult who received the AZD1222 COVID-19 vaccine. The chain carries TRBV7-2 and TRBJ2-1, with a weak D call TRBD1 (5 bases). The starting material was peripheral blood, obtained 28 days after the second AZD1222 dose. The CDR3 bases are TGTGCCAGCAGCTTGGGGCGCGAGCAGTTCTTC. Protein product: CASSLGREQFF.